Below are 19 T cell receptor beta chains sequenced from a single sample in a study of OX40 agonist ivuxolimab in advanced cancers. Profiled with immunoSEQ multiplex PCR; TCRdb holds only in-frame clones, not every one. This sample has roughly 58,000 clones, with roughly 87% found just once. The sequenced sample was CD4+ or CD8+ T cells sorted from blood, obtained in a trial of the OX40 agonist ivuxolimab. These receptors were taken from an adult with an advanced solid tumor such as melanoma, head and neck, liver or kidney cancer.

This rearrangement joins TRBV6-5 to TRBJ1-6, with D perhaps matching TRBD1 (6 bases). The CDR3 is made up of 14 amino acids. Germline values: CDR1 MNHEY, CDR2 SVGAGI. The V gene lost 6 bases and the J gene lost 6 bases, with 12 bases spanning the gap. The CDR3 region is CASSGTSINSPLHF. CDR3 coding DNA: TGTGCCAGCAGCGGGACATCAATTAATTCACCCCTCCACTTT.

CDR3 region: CASSSLAGGNNEQFF. The CDR3 bases are TGTGCCAGCAGCTCACTAGCGGGAGGGAATAATGAGCAGTTCTTC. The genes are TRBV9 and TRBJ2-1, with TRBD2 identical over 13 bases. Germline CDR1 is SGDLS and CDR2 is YYNGEE. The CDR3 totals 15 residues. The junction had 5 bases not matched to a gene; V was cut back by 4 bases and J by 7 bases.

The CDR3 loop reads CASSQGIFEQYF. CDR3 DNA sequence: TGTGCCAGCAGCCAGGGGATCTTCGAGCAGTACTTC. The genes are TRBV2 and TRBJ2-7, with D possibly being TRBD1 (6 bases). Germline-derived CDR1 and CDR2 are SNHLY and FYNNEI. V was trimmed by 6 bases and J by 6 bases, leaving 12 bases between them. The CDR3 contains 12 residues.

The V gene is TRBV28, the J gene TRBJ1-6; D perhaps matches TRBD1 (5 bases). Germline CDR1 MDHEN, CDR2 SYDVKM. The CDR3 contains 13 residues. The V gene lost 6 bases and the J gene lost 7 bases, with 10 bases spanning the gap. CDR3 in DNA: TGTGCCAGCAGGTGGGGGGGGAATTCACCCCTCCACTTT. Residues: CASRWGGNSPLHF. Filled out from reference TRBV28 and TRBJ1-6, the complete variable domain reads DVKVTQSSRYLVKRTGEKVFLECVQDMDHENMFWYRQDPGLGLRLIYFSYDVKMKEKGDIPEGYSVSREKKERFSLILESASTNQTSMYLCASRWGGNSPLHFGNGTRLTVT.

V and J are TRBV7-3 and TRBJ1-1; D remains unclear. This CDR3 is 13 amino acids long. The V gene's germline CDR1 is SGHTA and CDR2 FQGTGA. The V end was cut by 5 bases, the J end by 5 bases, with 12 bases between. This chain's CDR3 is CASSETDGTEAFF. CDR3 DNA: TGTGCCAGCAGCGAAACAGATGGGACTGAAGCTTTCTTT. Together with reference TRBV7-3 and TRBJ1-1, the CDR3 gives the full variable domain: GAGVSQTPSNKVTEKGKYVELRCDPISGHTALYWYRQSLGQGPEFLIYFQGTGAADDSGLPNDRFFAVRPEGSVSTLKIQRTERGDSAVYLCASSETDGTEAFFGQGTRLTVV.

The genes are TRBV2 and TRBJ2-5, with 10 bases aligning to TRBD2. The CDR3 runs to 14 residues. Germline values: CDR1 SNHLY, CDR2 FYNNEI. After removal of 8 bases from V and 2 bases from J, the junction contained 5 bases not matched to a gene. This CDR3 reads CASSGLAFQETQYF. The CDR3 coding sequence is TGTGCCAGCTCGGGACTAGCGTTTCAAGAGACCCAGTACTTC.

CDR3 protein: CASSVPGLNTQYF. CDR3 DNA sequence: TGTGCCAGCAGCGTACCCGGGCTAAATACGCAGTATTTT. J is TRBJ2-3 and V is TRBV7-9; D is unclear. CDR1 SEHNR and CDR2 FQNEAQ come from the germline V gene (reference sequence). V lost 5 bases to trimming and J lost 7 bases, with 13 bases between them. This CDR3 contains 13 residues.

The gene calls are TRBV18 and TRBJ1-2; 8 bases line up with TRBD1. Germline assignment: CDR1 KGHSH and CDR2 LQKENI. There are 12 residues in the CDR3. V lost 9 bases, J lost 8 bases, and 8 bases stayed unmatched. CDR3: CASSDRGGGYTF. Here the CDR3 DNA reads TGTGCCAGTAGTGACAGGGGCGGCGGCTACACCTTC.

V is TRBV29-1 and J is TRBJ2-3; 7 nucleotides align to TRBD1. Germline assignment: CDR1 SQVTM and CDR2 ANQGSEA. V lost 4 bases to trimming and J lost 3 bases; unmatched junction nucleotides: 13. The CDR3 runs 16 residues. The chain's CDR3 is CSVGGGIRDRTDTQYF. CDR3 coding DNA: TGCAGCGTTGGAGGGGGAATACGGGACAGAACAGATACGCAGTATTTT.

V and J are TRBV5-3 and TRBJ1-3; D ambiguous. TRBV5-3 qualifies as an ORF whose function is uncertain. The CDR3 is made up of 15 amino acids. Trimming pared 5 bases from V and 8 bases from J, leaving 20 bases between. CDR3: CARSLAEAPGDTIYF. CDR3 nucleotide sequence: TGTGCCAGAAGTCTGGCGGAGGCGCCCGGGGACACCATATATTTT.

This sequence joins TRBV5-1 and TRBJ1-5; D remains unclear. The V gene's germline CDR1 is SGHRS and CDR2 YFSETQ. The CDR3 contains 15 residues. V was clipped by 0 bases and J by 0 bases, with 7 bases between them. CDR3 in DNA: TGCGCCAGCAGCTTGGGTGTGAATAGCAATCAGCCCCAGCATTTT. Amino acids: CASSLGVNSNQPQHF.

This chain connects TRBV15 to TRBJ1-2, with D hard to call. The CDR3 totals 15 residues. The V and J ends lost 3 bases and 1 base respectively, with 12 bases between them. Germline CDR1 is LNHNV and CDR2 is YYDKDF (reference sequence). The CDR3 DNA reads TGTGCCACCAGCAGGGGTGACGCCAATAACTATGGCTACACCTTC. It yields the protein CATSRGDANNYGYTF.

This chain joins TRBV19 and TRBJ2-7; 7 bases are shared with TRBD1. In germline, CDR1 is LNHDA, CDR2 SQIVND (reference sequence). CDR3 size: 15 residues. V was clipped by 2 bases and J by 3 bases; unmatched bases: 7. The CDR3 loop is CASSIPGTERYEQYF. The CDR3 DNA reads TGTGCCAGTAGTATACCCGGGACAGAACGCTACGAGCAGTACTTC. Combining the CDR3 with reference TRBV19 and TRBJ2-7 gives the whole variable domain DGGITQSPKYLFRKEGQNVTLSCEQNLNHDAMYWYRQDPGQGLRLIYYSQIVNDFQKGDIAEGYSVSREKKESFPLTVTSAQKNPTAFYLCASSIPGTERYEQYFGPGTRLTVT.

The chain couples TRBV2 to TRBJ1-6; D is unresolved. CDR3 length: 11 amino acids. Per germline, CDR1 SNHLY and CDR2 FYNNEI. The V end lost 6 bases, the J end lost 7 bases, and 4 bases lay between the germline ends. DNA of the CDR3: TGTGCCAGCAGCGGGAATTCACCCCTCCACTTT. Its translation is CASSGNSPLHF.

This clone was observed a single time. The CDR3 region has the DNA TGCAGCGTTGGCCCAGGGGGATCTGGAAACACCATATATTTT. The encoded protein is CSVGPGGSGNTIYF. The chain couples TRBV29-1 to TRBJ1-3; 7 bases are shared with TRBD1. V lost 4 bases, J lost 1 base, and 4 bases stayed unmatched. The CDR3 is 14 amino acids. Germline V gene lookup returns CDR1 SQVTM and CDR2 ANQGSEA.

The chain joins TRBV10-2 to TRBJ2-1, with 10 bases matching TRBD2. The CDR3 loop spans 14 amino acids. The germline V gene has CDR1 WSHSY and CDR2 SAAADI. Trimming took 10 bases from V and 7 from J; bases not matched to a gene: 10. CDR3 bases: TGCGCCACCTCCAGGGCTAGCGGGAGAAATGAGCAGTTCTTC. As protein: CATSRASGRNEQFF.

The gene calls are TRBV29-1 and TRBJ1-2; no firm D call. Germline-derived CDR1 and CDR2 are SQVTM and ANQGSEA. The length of the CDR3 is 13 residues. Trimming pared 5 bases from V and 0 bases from J, leaving 10 bases between. CDR3 sequence (DNA): TGCAGCGTTTCCGAAGCCTCTAACTATGGCTACACCTTC. This gives the protein CSVSEASNYGYTF.

This chain links TRBV2 with TRBJ1-2, with 9 bases fitting TRBD1. Germline V gives CDR1 SNHLY, CDR2 FYNNEI. J lost 5 bases, V lost 6 bases, and 7 bases had no gene match. CDR3 length: 14 residues. The CDR3 nucleotides read TGTGCCAGCAGCAGGGACAGGGCACTTTATGGCTACACCTTC. Protein product: CASSRDRALYGYTF.

The chain recombines TRBV19 with TRBJ1-2; no clear D gene. The CDR3 loop spans 13 amino acids. Germline CDR1 LNHDA, CDR2 SQIVND (reference sequence). V lost 7 bases, J lost 4 bases, and 13 bases lay in between. The CDR3 is CASTQPQGYGYTF. As DNA, the CDR3 is TGTGCCAGTACCCAGCCGCAAGGCTATGGCTACACCTTC.